This paragraph covers one T cell receptor beta chain sequence. Its antigen is as yet unknown. These data are taken from a study of CD8 T cells in ankylosing spondylitis. Study results and caveats: CD8+ cells made up the disease-linked clones, which were relatively rare in peripheral blood. Researchers reportedly found disease-linked clones significantly enriched in matched ankylosing spondylitis synovial fluid. Roughly 8 highly homologous variants made up a TCR beta motif, and this motif appeared characteristic of ankylosing spondylitis blood. Some of these motif variants have turned up before, in reports on reactive arthritis synovial fluid and blood.

TCR beta libraries were made by quantitative 5'-RACE with molecular barcodes. TCRdb redid the calling of the 5' RACE reads with MiXCR, one entry per CDR3 protein. Of 400,000 or so distinct CDR3 sequences listed, about 24% were seen once; the top ten hold 0.85% to 1%. The CDR3 consists of 14 residues. The germline CDR1 and CDR2 sequences are ENHRY and SYGVKD. Trimming stripped 4 bases from V and 0 bases from J, with 9 bases between. The sample comprised blood, either unsorted or a sorted T cell fraction (not recorded which). The gene calls are TRBV10-3 and TRBJ1-2; no clear D gene. This clonotype was sampled from a male donor with ankylosing spondylitis. The CDR3 sequence: CAISGVEANYGYTF. The CDR3 nucleotides are TGTGCCATCAGTGGTGTAGAAGCTAACTATGGCTACACCTTC.